This T cell receptor (beta chain) is from a study of cytomegalovirus exposure and HLA in healthy donors. Donors were nominally healthy when sampled, though unrecorded immune exposures were likely. Study outcomes and limitations: A missense DCLRE1C variant was associated with V- and J-gene trimming of TCR beta chains in a later analysis, and an independent cohort replicated the association.

Turning to this clone: Its antigen is as yet unknown.

PCR primers comprised 60 Vbeta and 13 Jbeta primers. Sequenced by immunoSEQ multiplex PCR; TCRdb stores in-frame clones only, minus some. The data contain about 160,000 clones, 65% to 90% of them singletons. V was shortened by 2 bases and J by 4 bases, with 20 bases between the two germline ends. Germline assignment: CDR1 LGHNA and CDR2 YNFKEQ. There are 17 residues in the CDR3. The clonotype comes from a man aged 45 to 65 in good health and CMV-seropositive. Sequencing was done on a sample of PBMCs. This chain uses TRBV4-2 with TRBJ2-5; TRBD1 might be the D (5 bases). CDR3 coding DNA: TGTGCCAGCAGCCAACCCGGTTTCGATACAGGACGAGAGACCCAGTACTTC. As protein: CASSQPGFDTGRETQYF.